This TCR beta chain was profiled in a study of blood T cell repertoires in COVID-19. Study-wide context: Some COVID-19 samples were acute and others convalescent; all came from the United States, Italy and Spain. The analysed material was cDNA or gDNA that came from T cells, B-cell-depleted T cells, or PBMCs.

Germline V gene data show CDR1 as SGHVS and CDR2 as FQNEAQ. V gave up 0 bases and J gave up 13 bases, with 12 bases separating them. The CDR3 is made up of 13 amino acids. Methods used by the authors: Reference gene primer amplification yielded estimated nucleated cell counts. Libraries were prepared by immunoSEQ multiplex PCR; TCRdb keeps only in-frame clonotypes and omits some of them. Clonal size and the V and J genes are those of that table, whereas D and trimming came from the DNA. The sample has approximately 84,000 clones; 90% are singletons. V and J are TRBV7-8 and TRBJ1-4, with D possibly TRBD1 on 5 matching bases. Sequences were obtained from peripheral blood. This clonotype was sampled from a human donor with active COVID-19. The donor label of this sample is uncertain. In DNA, the CDR3 is TGTGCCAGCAGCTTAGCGACGTCCGGGGGACTGTTTTTT. It codes for CASSLATSGGLFF.